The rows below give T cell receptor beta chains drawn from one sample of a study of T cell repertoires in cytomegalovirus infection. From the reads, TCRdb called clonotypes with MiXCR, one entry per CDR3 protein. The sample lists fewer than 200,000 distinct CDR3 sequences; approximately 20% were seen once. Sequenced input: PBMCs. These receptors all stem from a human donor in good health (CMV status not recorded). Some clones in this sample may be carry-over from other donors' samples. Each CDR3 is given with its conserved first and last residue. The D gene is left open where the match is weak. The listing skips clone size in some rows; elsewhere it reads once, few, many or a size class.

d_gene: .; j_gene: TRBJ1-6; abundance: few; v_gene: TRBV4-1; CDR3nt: TGCGCCAGCAGCCAAGGAAGAGGGACTTATAATTCACCCCTCCACTTT; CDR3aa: CASSQGRGTYNSPLHF
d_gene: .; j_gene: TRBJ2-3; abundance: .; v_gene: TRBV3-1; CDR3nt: TGTGCCAGCAGCCAGCAGAGTAGTACGCAGTATTTT; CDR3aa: CASSQQSSTQYF
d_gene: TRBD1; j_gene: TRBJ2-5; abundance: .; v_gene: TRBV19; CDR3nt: TGTGCCAGTAGTTCGACGGGACAGGGGAGGAGGGAGACCCAGTACTTC; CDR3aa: CASSSTGQGRRETQYF
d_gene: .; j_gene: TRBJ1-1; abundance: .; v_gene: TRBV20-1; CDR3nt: TGCAGTGCTAGATATTTCGGGCAGAACACTGAAGCTTTCTTT; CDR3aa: CSARYFGQNTEAFF
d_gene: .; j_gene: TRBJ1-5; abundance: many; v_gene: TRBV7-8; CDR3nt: TGTGCCAGCAGCTTAGCCAGATCCCTAATCAATCAGCCCCAGCATTTT; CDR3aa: CASSLARSLINQPQHF
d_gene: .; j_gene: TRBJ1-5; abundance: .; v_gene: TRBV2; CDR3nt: TGTGCCAGCAGTGAATACGGCGGGCCCCAGCATTTT; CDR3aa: CASSEYGGPQHF
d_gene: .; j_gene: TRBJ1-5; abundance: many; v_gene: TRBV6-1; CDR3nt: TGTGCCAGCAGTGAACCGGTAGGAGTGTTCGATCAGCCCCAGCATTTT; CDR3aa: CASSEPVGVFDQPQHF
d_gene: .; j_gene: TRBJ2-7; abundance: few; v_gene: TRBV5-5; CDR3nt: TGTGCCAGCAGCCCGATTGGGGCCTACGAGCAGTACTTC; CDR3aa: CASSPIGAYEQYF
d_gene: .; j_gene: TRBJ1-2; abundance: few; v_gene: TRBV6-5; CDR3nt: TGTGCCAGCAGTTACCTCCGGCCGGGCCAAGCTAACTATGGCTACACCTTC; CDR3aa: CASSYLRPGQANYGYTF
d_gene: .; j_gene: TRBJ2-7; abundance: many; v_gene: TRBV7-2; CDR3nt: TGTGCCAGCAGCTTATCAAGACAATACGAGCAGTACTTC; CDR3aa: CASSLSRQYEQYF
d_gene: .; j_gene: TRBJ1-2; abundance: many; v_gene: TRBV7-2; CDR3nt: TGTGCCAGCAGCTTTCTCGTGGGGGAAGGGGACTATGGCTACACCTTC; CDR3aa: CASSFLVGEGDYGYTF